This T cell receptor beta chain was recovered during a study of follicular helper T cells after annual influenza vaccination. Only in-frame clones appear in the TCRdb table, and some are missing; sequencing was by immunoSEQ multiplex PCR. The sample includes roughly 5,600 clones, almost 85% seen only once; the top ten take approximately 2.5%. Time point of the sample: 2015-2016 season, 7 days after influenza vaccination. Sorted blood CD4 subsets were sequenced before and after adults received seasonal inactivated influenza vaccine. Trimming took 3 bases from V and 2 from J; bases not matched to a gene: 7. The V gene's germline CDR1 is SGHTA and CDR2 FQGNSA. The CDR3 runs 16 residues.

The V call is TRBV7-2, the J call TRBJ2-5; 9 nucleotides match TRBD2. The sequenced sample was CXCR5+ CD38- circulating T follicular helper cells from blood, obtained 7 days after influenza vaccination. Sample subset: circulating Tfh, non-naive CD4+CXCR5+PD-1+ (ICOS+CD38+ or ICOS-CD38-). This clonotype was obtained from an adult who received the influenza vaccine. The CDR3 DNA reads TGTGCCAGCAGCTTCTCCGGGACTAGCAGTCAAGAGACCCAGTACTTC. Amino acid sequence: CASSFSGTSSQETQYF.